The clone carrying this T cell receptor (beta chain) turned up a few times. The CDR3 covers 13 residues. The germline gives CDR1 DFQATT, CDR2 SNEGSKA (reference sequence). Trimming removed 6 bases from V and 2 bases from J, with 13 bases in between. The data derive from a study of patients and donors after allogeneic stem cell transplantation. TCRdb re-analysed the RT-PCR reads in MiXCR, keeping a single row per CDR3 protein. This table holds about 960,000 distinct CDR3 sequences, roughly 18% found once. The rearrangement joins TRBV20-1 to TRBJ1-2; TRBD1 is a possible D gene (6 bases). Material: blood, either unsorted or a sorted T cell fraction (not recorded which). The source is a human donor who was either an allogeneic HSCT recipient or a stem cell or donor lymphocyte infusion donor (not recorded which). It is not recorded whose cells these are; they may come from a transplant donor. The CDR3 loop is CSAETGRNYGYTF. The CDR3 DNA sequence: TGCAGTGCCGAGACAGGTCGAAACTATGGCTACACCTTC.